The present T cell receptor beta chain was sequenced within a study of blood T cell repertoires in COVID-19. Across the study: Specimens from acute and convalescent COVID-19 originated in the United States, Italy and Spain. Sources were T cells, B-cell-depleted T cells, or PBMCs; the material itself was cDNA or gDNA.

The CDR3 spans 18 residues. Per the germline V gene, CDR1 is LGHNA and CDR2 is YSLEER. V shed 0 bases, J shed 5 bases, and the junction held 11 bases outside the gene matches. Original methodology: Counts of nucleated cells, estimated from reference gene primer amplification, were obtained. TCRdb's copy holds only in-frame clones and misses some; the assay was immunoSEQ multiplex PCR. V, J and clone size are those of that table, while D and trimming were read from the DNA. The repertoire has tens of thousands of clones, about four fifths of them found once; the top ten carry 28%. This clone was found once.

The source material was peripheral blood. This chain uses TRBV4-3 with TRBJ2-2, with TRBD2 matching 8 bases. This receptor was taken from a human donor in a cohort sampled during active COVID-19. The CDR3 nucleotides read TGCGCCAGCAGCCAAGATATCGGGGGGGCTCGAATGACCGGGGAGCTGTTTTTT. Translating gives CASSQDIGGARMTGELFF.